These T cell receptor beta chains were read from a single sample in a study of shared clonotypes between healthy human individuals. Profiled with immunoSEQ multiplex PCR; TCRdb holds only in-frame clones, not every one. Of some 2,500,000 clones detected, over 85% appear once; the ten largest clones hold approximately 0.35%. The sample consisted of naive CD4+ T cells from PBMCs. Source of these receptors: a man aged 18 to 29 in good health. Some clones in this sample may be carry-over from other donors' samples. The CDR3 runs from the conserved cysteine through the conserved F or W. The order of the fields is V gene, J gene, clone size, CDR3 protein. Expanded clones are given a class, and other clones once, few, many or no size at all.

v_call: TRBV28
j_call: TRBJ2-5
clone_size: NA
cdr3_aa: CASRESGGGETQYF

v_call: TRBV27
j_call: TRBJ2-7
clone_size: NA
cdr3_aa: CASSLSFGRGSYEQYF

v_call: TRBV28
j_call: TRBJ2-3
clone_size: NA
cdr3_aa: CASSLGGIPDTQYF

v_call: TRBV2
j_call: TRBJ2-6
clone_size: NA
cdr3_aa: CASKPFGGFGANVLTF

v_call: TRBV9
j_call: TRBJ2-1
clone_size: NA
cdr3_aa: CASSATGGGTYNEQFF

v_call: TRBV7-9
j_call: TRBJ2-3
clone_size: NA
cdr3_aa: CASKKGGLAVTSTDTQYF

v_call: TRBV5-1
j_call: TRBJ2-7
clone_size: NA
cdr3_aa: CASSFGRGPWDEQYF

v_call: TRBV19
j_call: TRBJ1-4
clone_size: NA
cdr3_aa: CASSIGGYGEKLFF

v_call: TRBV11-3
j_call: TRBJ1-1
clone_size: NA
cdr3_aa: CASSFAGPLPTPEAFF

v_call: TRBV25-1
j_call: TRBJ1-2
clone_size: NA
cdr3_aa: CASRKGNRDGYTF

v_call: TRBV9
j_call: TRBJ2-1
clone_size: NA
cdr3_aa: CASSVGGKREPYNEQFF

v_call: TRBV5-4
j_call: TRBJ2-2
clone_size: NA
cdr3_aa: CASSPHSVGTGELFF

v_call: TRBV5-4
j_call: TRBJ2-5
clone_size: once
cdr3_aa: CASSLNYQERETQYF

v_call: TRBV6-5
j_call: TRBJ2-1
clone_size: NA
cdr3_aa: CASSSTSGEQFF

v_call: TRBV9
j_call: TRBJ2-3
clone_size: NA
cdr3_aa: CASSGQASGRARSTDTQYF

v_call: TRBV28
j_call: TRBJ1-5
clone_size: NA
cdr3_aa: CASTPTGSSNQPQHF

v_call: TRBV5-5
j_call: TRBJ1-2
clone_size: NA
cdr3_aa: CASSLSSGGSGYTF

v_call: TRBV29-1
j_call: TRBJ2-7
clone_size: NA
cdr3_aa: CSAGDFSSYEQYF

v_call: TRBV9
j_call: TRBJ2-2
clone_size: NA
cdr3_aa: CASSPRVGANTGELFF

v_call: TRBV5-1
j_call: TRBJ2-7
clone_size: NA
cdr3_aa: CASSLGIGTGGANEQYF

v_call: TRBV7-2
j_call: TRBJ2-7
clone_size: NA
cdr3_aa: CASSLGDGRAVYEQYF

v_call: TRBV10-3
j_call: TRBJ1-2
clone_size: NA
cdr3_aa: CAISESTRYTF

v_call: TRBV2
j_call: TRBJ2-1
clone_size: NA
cdr3_aa: CASGRETDNEQFF

v_call: TRBV7-2
j_call: TRBJ2-7
clone_size: once
cdr3_aa: CASSWTSGPPYEQYF

v_call: TRBV5-1
j_call: TRBJ2-7
clone_size: NA
cdr3_aa: CASSPPIRSAGGYEQYF

v_call: TRBV11-2
j_call: TRBJ2-2
clone_size: NA
cdr3_aa: CASSLVFRPAGGSGELFF

v_call: TRBV2
j_call: TRBJ2-5
clone_size: NA
cdr3_aa: CASSRGVETQYF

v_call: TRBV6-5
j_call: TRBJ2-1
clone_size: NA
cdr3_aa: CASRPGTGRGNEQFF

v_call: TRBV12-5
j_call: TRBJ2-2
clone_size: NA
cdr3_aa: CASGRDTGELFF

v_call: TRBV7-6
j_call: TRBJ1-3
clone_size: NA
cdr3_aa: CASSPAGFSGNTIYF

v_call: TRBV15
j_call: TRBJ2-3
clone_size: NA
cdr3_aa: CATSGQVARGLPDTQYF

v_call: TRBV30
j_call: TRBJ1-1
clone_size: NA
cdr3_aa: CAWSLTLRGEAFF

v_call: TRBV6-1
j_call: TRBJ1-2
clone_size: NA
cdr3_aa: CASSEAHRAGGYTF

v_call: TRBV7-6
j_call: TRBJ2-1
clone_size: NA
cdr3_aa: CASSPPGAAYNEQFF

v_call: TRBV4-2
j_call: TRBJ1-6
clone_size: NA
cdr3_aa: CASSQGGTSYSYNSPLHF

v_call: TRBV28
j_call: TRBJ1-3
clone_size: NA
cdr3_aa: CASSEPGPLRRGNTIYF

v_call: TRBV11-2
j_call: TRBJ2-2
clone_size: NA
cdr3_aa: CASSLWTSGRVGELFF

v_call: TRBV9
j_call: TRBJ2-3
clone_size: NA
cdr3_aa: CASSKTSGTSTDTQYF

v_call: TRBV27
j_call: TRBJ2-5
clone_size: NA
cdr3_aa: CASSLMARETQYF

v_call: TRBV29-1
j_call: TRBJ2-7
clone_size: once
cdr3_aa: CSVGKGVYEQYF

v_call: TRBV4-2
j_call: TRBJ2-2
clone_size: NA
cdr3_aa: CASSQASLAGGHTGELFF

v_call: TRBV25-1
j_call: TRBJ2-3
clone_size: NA
cdr3_aa: CASSELILGGRSTDTQYF